This T cell receptor beta chain was recorded in a study of shared clonotypes between healthy human individuals. Background on the study: Each donor had three CD4 naive, three CD4 memory, two CD8 naive and one CD8 memory plate.

CD45RO negativity and positive selection for CCR7 defined naive CD8 cells, a population that excluded terminally differentiated effector memory CD45RA+ cells. Among the donors, all were Caucasian adults who lived in Nashville, Tennessee. Genomic DNA of each subset was evenly split across several immunoSEQ plates. Profiling relied on immunoSEQ multiplex PCR, and the TCRdb table lists in-frame clones only, not all of them. Found here are around 2.1 million clones, about 92% of them singletons; the top ten hold roughly 1.8%. Findings of the study overall: About 5% of naive CD4 clonotypes were shared across several donors.

CDR3 length equals 15 residues. Trimming left V 0 bases short and J 4 bases short, with 12 bases between. The V gene's germline CDR1 is SGHDT and CDR2 YYEEEE. Comments on this clone: The antigen remains undetermined. Other nucleotide sequences from this sample produce the same CDR3.

Sequenced: naive CD8+ T cells from PBMCs. The TCR originated in a man between 18 and 35 years old in good health. Some clones in this sample may be carry-over from other donors' samples. V usage is TRBV5-6 and J usage is TRBJ2-3; D not resolved. This chain's CDR3 is CASSLAVGVADTQYF. The CDR3 DNA sequence: TGTGCCAGCAGCTTGGCAGTTGGGGTTGCAGATACGCAGTATTTT.